This entry lists 26 T cell receptor beta chains sequenced from one sample in a study of metastatic and nonmetastatic thyroid tumors. With MiXCR, TCRdb called clones anew from the PCR reads. The table lists 20,000 to 25,000 clones, approximately 30% of them singletons. Before thyroid surgery, none of the patients had received any treatment. Sequencing was done on a sample of blood. All receptors come from a female donor with papillary thyroid cancer or a benign thyroid nodule (not recorded which). Some clones in this sample may be carry-over from other donors' samples.

This clone was observed a handful of times. V gene TRBV27 combines with J gene TRBJ2-3; the D call may be TRBD1 or TRBD2 (5 bases each). The germline V gene has CDR1 MNHEY and CDR2 SMNVEV (reference sequence). The length of the CDR3 is 15 residues. V was trimmed by 10 bases and J by 4 bases, leaving 21 bases between them. Here the CDR3 reads CAIREIGLSPDTQYF. The DNA of the CDR3 is TGTGCCATCAGGGAGATCGGGCTATCTCCAGATACGCAGTATTTT.

This clone has only a few counts. The rearrangement joins TRBV19 to TRBJ2-2; 8 bases match TRBD2. This CDR3 has 14 amino acids. V shed 7 bases and J 1 base; nucleotides not matched to a gene: 2. The V gene's germline CDR1 is LNHDA and CDR2 SQIVND (reference sequence). This CDR3 is CASIAGMNTGELFF. The CDR3, as DNA: TGTGCCAGTATAGCGGGGATGAACACCGGGGAGCTGTTTTTT.

Ten or more counts support this clone. The chain employs TRBV9 and TRBJ1-2; 9 bases are shared with TRBD1. CDR1 is SGDLS, CDR2 YYNGEE, per germline. This CDR3 has 15 amino acids. J gave up 6 bases and V 4 bases, and 10 bases lay outside the gene matches. The CDR3, as DNA: TGTGCCAGCAGCTATATGGACAGGGGAGCGAATGGCTACACCTTC. It encodes CASSYMDRGANGYTF.

This clone was counted ten times or more. The V and J genes are TRBV16 and TRBJ1-1, with 9 bases matching TRBD1. The CDR3 is 15 residues long. The V segment lost 4 bases and the J segment 5 bases; nucleotides outside the gene matches: 8. Germline V gene sequence: CDR1 KGHSY, CDR2 FQNENV. The CDR3 spells CASSRFEDRGTEAFF. CDR3 DNA: TGTGCCAGCAGCCGCTTTGAGGACAGGGGAACTGAAGCTTTCTTT.

In this sample, this clone turned up many times. The chain is built from TRBV4-3 and TRBJ1-1; D gene uncertain. V was cut by 1 base and J by 2 bases, with 11 bases left in between. Looked up from germline, CDR1 is LGHNA and CDR2 is YSLEER. This CDR3 has 15 amino acids. CDR3 sequence reads: CASSQVKGSNTEAFF. CDR3 coding DNA: TGCGCCAGCAGCCAAGTAAAGGGTTCAAACACTGAAGCTTTCTTT.

This clone was observed a handful of times. The V and J genes are TRBV29-1 and TRBJ1-1, with D perhaps matching TRBD1 (5 bases). This CDR3 has 11 amino acids. Germline V lookup: CDR1 SQVTM, CDR2 ANQGSEA. Trimming took off 2 bases at V and 10 bases at J, with 11 bases between the two ends. CDR3 nucleotide sequence: TGCAGCGTTGAACAGGGCGGGGGAGCTTTCTTT. Encoded protein: CSVEQGGGAFF.

V usage is TRBV4-2 and J usage is TRBJ2-7, with D possibly TRBD2 on 5 matching bases. This CDR3 has 13 amino acids. Germline assignment: CDR1 LGHNA and CDR2 YNFKEQ. V lost 0 bases, J lost 7 bases, and 10 bases lay in between. Here the CDR3 DNA reads TGTGCCAGCAGCCAAGAGGCGGGTTGGGAGCAGTACTTC. This sequence encodes CASSQEAGWEQYF.

CDR3 nucleotide sequence: TGCGCCAGCAGCTCCACCACGGGGACAGATACGCAGTATTTT. This gives the protein CASSSTTGTDTQYF. The J gene is TRBJ2-3, the V gene TRBV5-1; maybe TRBD2 (5 bases). CDR3 size: 14 residues. Per germline, CDR1 SGHRS and CDR2 YFSETQ. Trimming left V 3 bases short and J 3 bases short, with 11 bases between.

In this sample, this clone is medium-sized. The V gene is TRBV5-1, the J gene TRBJ1-6; TRBD1 matches at 7 bases. Per the germline V gene, CDR1 is SGHRS and CDR2 is YFSETQ. The junction had 5 bases not matched to a gene; V was cut back by 4 bases and J by 7 bases. The CDR3 totals 14 residues. CDR3 residues: CASSPGTENSPLHF. In DNA, the CDR3 is TGCGCCAGCAGCCCCGGGACAGAAAATTCACCCCTCCACTTT. The full variable domain, its missing parts supplied by reference TRBV5-1 and TRBJ1-6, is KAGVTQTPRYLIKTRGQQVTLSCSPISGHRSVSWYQQTPGQGLQFLFEYFSETQRNKGNFPGRFSGRQFSNSRSEMNVSTLELGDSALYLCASSPGTENSPLHFGNGTRLTVT.

The V gene is TRBV6-1, the J gene TRBJ1-1; D remains unclear. Germline assignment: CDR1 MNHNS and CDR2 SASEGT. Trimming took off 0 bases at V and 4 bases at J, with 9 bases between the two ends. This CDR3 comprises 14 residues. CDR3 bases: TGTGCCAGCAGTGAAGCGGAGGAGGGCACTGAAGCTTTCTTT. It codes for CASSEAEEGTEAFF.

Regarding this clone: A much larger clone lies a single base off, so this may be a read error. Other DNA sequences of this sample code for an identical CDR3. The CDR3 DNA sequence: TGTGCCTGCAGCCCTGAGGGGTGGCAGCCCCAGCATTTT. Translating gives CACSPEGWQPQHF. This sequence joins TRBV5-5 and TRBJ1-5; TRBD1 might be the D (5 bases). The CDR3 runs to 13 residues. Per germline, CDR1 SGHKS and CDR2 YYEKEE (reference sequence).

This clone is medium-sized by share. The chain is built from TRBV18 and TRBJ1-4; no firm D call. Trimming took 1 base from V and 0 from J, leaving 9 bases between them. Germline assignment: CDR1 KGHSH and CDR2 LQKENI. The CDR3 loop spans 16 amino acids. CDR3: CASSPLSPTTNEKLFF. DNA of the CDR3: TGTGCCAGCTCACCACTGAGTCCTACAACTAATGAAAAACTGTTTTTT.

This clone is medium-sized within its sample. This chain connects TRBV5-5 to TRBJ1-2; TRBD1 is a possible D gene (5 bases). CDR1 is SGHKS, CDR2 YYEKEE, per germline (reference sequence). Trimming took off 0 bases at V and 1 base at J, with 13 bases between the two ends. The CDR3 is 16 residues long. CDR3 coding DNA: TGTGCCAGCAGCTTGGGGCTAGGGGTAAATAACTATGGCTACACCTTC. Encoded protein: CASSLGLGVNNYGYTF.

The genes are TRBV19 and TRBJ1-2; 8 nucleotides align to TRBD1. The J segment lost 8 bases and the V segment lost 8 bases, leaving 4 bases of the junction unmatched. CDR3 length equals 11 residues. From germline, CDR1 is LNHDA and CDR2 SQIVND (reference sequence). The CDR3 protein is CASDRGYGYTF. CDR3 DNA sequence: TGTGCCAGTGACAGGGGTTACGGCTACACCTTC. Combining the CDR3 with reference TRBV19 and TRBJ1-2 gives the whole variable domain DGGITQSPKYLFRKEGQNVTLSCEQNLNHDAMYWYRQDPGQGLRLIYYSQIVNDFQKGDIAEGYSVSREKKESFPLTVTSAQKNPTAFYLCASDRGYGYTFGSGTRLTVV.

This chain uses TRBV11-2 with TRBJ2-1, with 10 positions matching TRBD2. V trimming: 4 bases; J trimming: 4 bases; junction bases outside the gene matches: 16. This CDR3 is built from 19 residues. Germline CDR1 reads SGHAT; CDR2 reads FQNNGV. CDR3 amino acids: CASSYRMAGSSGSYNEQFF. The CDR3 nucleotides read TGTGCCAGCAGCTATCGAATGGCAGGGTCTAGCGGGAGTTACAATGAGCAGTTCTTC.

The DNA of the CDR3 is TGCGCCAGCAGCTCAGGACTAGCGGGATCCTACGAGCAGTACTTC. This translates into CASSSGLAGSYEQYF. The chain combines TRBV5-1 with TRBJ2-7; 12 nucleotides agree with TRBD2. CDR3 length: 15 amino acids. Per germline, CDR1 SGHRS and CDR2 YFSETQ. The V and J ends lost 3 bases and 1 base, in that order; junction bases with no gene match: 2.

The table lists this clone with many counts. V and J are TRBV7-9 and TRBJ2-3; 9 bases align to TRBD1. CDR1 is SEHNR, CDR2 FQNEAQ, per germline (reference sequence). This CDR3 has 15 amino acids. With V trimmed by 3 bases and J by 3 bases, 4 bases remained unmatched. The CDR3 nucleotides are TGTGCCAGCAGCTTTTCCGGACAGGGGACAGATACGCAGTATTTT. Its translation: CASSFSGQGTDTQYF.

This clone is medium-sized by share. CDR3 region: CASSQELAGNTGELFF. Here the CDR3 DNA reads TGTGCCAGCAGCCAAGAGCTAGCGGGGAACACCGGGGAGCTGTTTTTT. The chain uses TRBV4-2 and TRBJ2-2, with 8 bases fitting TRBD2. Germline trimming cut 0 bases from V and 1 base from J; bases unmatched to any gene: 1. This CDR3 is built from 16 residues. The germline CDR1 and CDR2 sequences are LGHNA and YNFKEQ.

This clone appeared a few times. This chain links TRBV27 with TRBJ1-2; the match to TRBD1 covers 7 bases. The CDR3 has 13 residues. With 4 bases clipped from V and 8 bases from J, the junction kept 7 bases outside the gene matches. CDR1 and CDR2 (germline): MNHEY, SMNVEV (reference sequence). The CDR3 DNA reads as TGTGCCAGCAGTTCGACAGGGAATGTGGGCTACACCTTC. This translates into CASSSTGNVGYTF.

This clone was recorded at least ten times. The chain has TRBV6-1 and TRBJ1-1; D perhaps matches TRBD1 (6 bases). Trimming shortened V by 7 bases and J by 2 bases, and 17 bases separated the two germline ends. The V gene's germline CDR1 is MNHNS and CDR2 SASEGT. The CDR3 sequence is 15 residues long. Here the CDR3 reads CASTEGGLRNTEAFF. The DNA of the CDR3 is TGTGCCAGCACCGAGGGGGGACTCAGAAACACTGAAGCTTTCTTT.

The table lists this clone with many counts. CDR3 residues: CATSDPSAGGPETQYF. CDR3 sequence (DNA): TGTGCCACCAGTGATCCCTCTGCGGGAGGACCCGAGACCCAGTACTTC. The rearrangement links TRBV24-1 to TRBJ2-5; 8 nucleotides agree with TRBD2. Germline CDR1 and CDR2: KGHDR and SFDVKD. The ends lost 3 bases at V and 5 bases at J; junction bases unmatched: 10. The CDR3 is 16 residues long.

The chain links TRBV5-1 to TRBJ2-7; TRBD2 aligns across 13 bases. CDR3 size: 16 residues. The trim removed 2 bases at V and 0 bases at J, leaving 2 bases unmatched. Germline lookup yields CDR1 SGHRS and CDR2 YFSETQ. This CDR3 is CASSFGTSGVSYEQYF. Written as DNA, the CDR3 is TGCGCCAGCAGCTTCGGGACTAGCGGGGTCTCCTACGAGCAGTACTTC.

The V and J genes are TRBV5-1 and TRBJ2-3, with TRBD1 matching over 7 bases. Trimming removed 1 base from V and 4 bases from J; junction bases left unmatched: 3. CDR1 and CDR2 from the germline V gene are SGHRS and YFSETQ. The CDR3 contains 14 residues. CDR3 sequence reads: CASSLTGVPDTQYF. The CDR3 DNA follows: TGCGCCAGCAGCTTGACAGGGGTGCCAGATACGCAGTATTTT.

As for this clone: The CDR3 end shows no conserved phenylalanine or tryptophan, and so a read error is likely. The V and J genes are TRBV5-1 and TRBJ1-4, with D possibly being TRBD1 (6 bases). The V end lost 5 bases, the J end lost 3 bases, and 11 bases lay between the germline ends. Germline V lookup: CDR1 SGHRS, CDR2 YFSETQ. The CDR3 is 14 amino acids. The CDR3 loop reads CASRPGAPNEKLFL. DNA of the CDR3: TGCGCCAGCAGACCGGGGGCCCCTAATGAAAAACTGTTTTTG.

This clone was detected ten times or more. The identical CDR3 is also encoded by other nucleotide sequences in the sample. V gene TRBV24-1 combines with J gene TRBJ2-3, with TRBD2 matching 16 bases. The germline CDR1 and CDR2 sequences are KGHDR and SFDVKD. The J segment lost 6 bases and the V segment lost 3 bases, leaving 5 bases of the junction unmatched. The CDR3 has 17 residues. In DNA form, the CDR3 reads TGTGCCACCAGTGATCCCGGGACTAGCGGGGGGGTGGATACGCAGTATTTT. Its translation: CATSDPGTSGGVDTQYF.

CDR3: CASSLFSIMTPYNEQFF. The CDR3 region has the DNA TGTGCCAGCAGCTTATTTTCTATCATGACACCCTACAATGAGCAGTTCTTC. The chain is built from TRBV11-1 and TRBJ2-1; D is undetermined. Germline V gene lookup returns CDR1 SGHAT and CDR2 FQDESV (reference sequence). CDR3 size: 17 residues. Between the trimmed V and J ends, which lost 2 bases and 2 bases, there was a span of 16 bases.